These T cell receptor beta chains were read from a single sample in a study of T cell changes during pregnancy in multiple sclerosis. Only in-frame clones appear in the TCRdb table, and some are missing; sequencing was by immunoSEQ multiplex PCR. Of approximately 99,000 clones listed, roughly 92% are singletons. Sequenced here: peripheral blood, sampled after pregnancy. The receptor set was obtained from a female donor with multiple sclerosis, enrolled in a pregnancy study. Each CDR3 is given with its conserved first and last residue. The D gene is left open where the match is weak. Not all rows give a size; the values are once, few, many and, for expanded clones, a class.

j_gene,abundance,d_gene,v_gene,CDR3aa,CDR3nt
TRBJ1-2,-,-,TRBV7-9,CASSLHRSGYTF,TGTGCCAGCAGCTTACATCGGAGCGGCTACACCTTC
TRBJ2-1,-,-,TRBV18,CASSPPVSRKYNEQFF,TGTGCCAGCTCACCACCGGTTTCCAGGAAGTACAATGAGCAGTTCTTC
TRBJ2-7,-,-,TRBV4-1,CASSQEYSYEQYF,TGCGCCAGCAGCCAGGAGTACTCCTACGAGCAGTACTTC
TRBJ2-1,-,-,TRBV7-2,CASSFSEESRFF,TGTGCCAGCAGCTTCTCGGAGGAGAGCAGGTTCTTC
TRBJ2-7,-,TRBD1,TRBV5-1,CASSLDGDRAYEQYF,TGCGCCAGCAGCTTGGACGGGGACAGGGCCTACGAGCAGTACTTC
TRBJ2-1,-,TRBD1,TRBV27,CASSDGQGGTSYNEQFF,TGTGCCAGCAGTGACGGACAGGGAGGAACCTCCTACAATGAGCAGTTCTTC
TRBJ1-5,-,-,TRBV7-6,CASSPNFGGPNQPQHF,TGTGCCAGCAGCCCTAACTTCGGGGGGCCCAATCAGCCCCAGCATTTT
TRBJ1-2,-,TRBD1,TRBV9,CASRDRGYGYTF,TGTGCCAGTCGGGACAGGGGTTATGGCTACACCTTC
TRBJ2-7,-,TRBD1,TRBV27,CASSSGQGVYEQYF,TGTGCCAGCAGCTCGGGACAGGGGGTCTACGAGCAGTACTTC
TRBJ1-5,-,TRBD1,TRBV28,CASSLPTGWQPQHF,TGTGCCAGCAGTTTACCGACAGGGTGGCAGCCCCAGCATTTT
TRBJ1-5,-,TRBD1,TRBV19,CASSIAGGSNQPQHF,TGTGCCAGTAGTATAGCAGGGGGAAGCAATCAGCCCCAGCATTTT
TRBJ2-7,-,TRBD1,TRBV28,CASSAGTGGYEQYF,TGTGCCAGCAGCGCCGGGACAGGAGGGTACGAGCAGTACTTC
TRBJ1-3,-,-,TRBV7-6,CASSSTQGNTIYF,TGTGCCAGCAGCTCAACACAGGGAAACACCATATATTTT
TRBJ2-1,-,TRBD2,TRBV2,CASSGRLAGVDEQFF,TGTGCCAGCAGTGGAAGACTAGCGGGAGTTGACGAGCAGTTCTTC
TRBJ2-2,-,TRBD2,TRBV28,CALGTSVFLNTGELFF,TGTGCCCTGGGGACTAGCGTCTTTCTGAACACCGGGGAGCTGTTTTTT
TRBJ2-2,once,-,TRBV4-1,CASSQAGLHGELFF,TGCGCCAGCAGCCAAGCGGGACTCCACGGGGAGCTGTTTTTT
TRBJ1-1,-,-,TRBV6-5,CASGAGDMNTEAFF,TGTGCCAGCGGAGCAGGGGATATGAACACTGAAGCTTTCTTT
TRBJ1-1,few,TRBD1,TRBV18,CASSTPTGRTEAFF,TGTGCCAGCTCAACACCGACAGGGCGGACTGAAGCTTTCTTT
TRBJ1-1,-,-,TRBV19,CASSKVRVGMNTEAFF,TGTGCCAGTAGTAAGGTGAGGGTGGGGATGAACACTGAAGCTTTCTTT
TRBJ1-1,few,-,TRBV4-1,CASSLRGTEAFF,TGCGCCAGCAGCCTTAGGGGAACTGAAGCTTTCTTT
TRBJ2-1,once,TRBD2,TRBV27,CASSLLAGGNYYEQFF,TGTGCCAGCAGTTTACTAGCGGGAGGGAATTACTATGAGCAGTTCTTC
TRBJ1-4,-,TRBD1,TRBV28,CASSLPRTGRFEKLFF,TGTGCCAGCAGTTTACCCCGGACAGGGAGGTTTGAAAAACTGTTTTTT
TRBJ2-3,once,-,TRBV4-1,CASSLFPGAFTDTQYF,TGCGCCAGCAGCCTCTTCCCAGGTGCGTTCACAGATACGCAGTATTTT
TRBJ2-5,-,-,TRBV5-1,CASSLATSIGLETQYF,TGCGCCAGCAGCTTGGCTACTAGCATCGGGTTAGAGACCCAGTACTTC
TRBJ1-2,-,-,TRBV7-2,CASSLGPRQQFF,TGTGCCAGCAGCTTAGGTCCTCGACAGCAATTTTTC
TRBJ2-6,-,TRBD1,TRBV19,CASSIGGQGFSGANVLTF,TGTGCCAGTAGTATTGGAGGACAGGGGTTTTCTGGGGCCAACGTCCTGACTTTC
TRBJ2-3,-,-,TRBV29-1,CSVEEVGRGDTQYF,TGCAGCGTTGAAGAAGTGGGAAGGGGAGATACGCAGTATTTT
TRBJ2-5,-,TRBD1,TRBV7-9,CASSANRGRRQETQYF,TGTGCCAGCAGCGCCAACAGGGGGCGAAGGCAAGAGACCCAGTACTTC
TRBJ2-7,-,TRBD1,TRBV5-1,CASSIGTGYFNEQYF,TGCGCCAGCAGCATCGGGACAGGGTACTTCAACGAGCAGTACTTC